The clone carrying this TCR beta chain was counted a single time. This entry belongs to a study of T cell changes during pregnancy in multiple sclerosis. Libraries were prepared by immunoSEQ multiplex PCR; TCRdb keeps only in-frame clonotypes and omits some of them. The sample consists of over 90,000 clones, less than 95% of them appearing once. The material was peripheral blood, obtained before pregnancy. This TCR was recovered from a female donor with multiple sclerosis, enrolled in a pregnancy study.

DNA for the CDR3: TGTGCCAGCAGTTTACGGGGGGCTCTGAGCTCCTACGAGCAGTACTTC. It specifies CASSLRGALSSYEQYF. The chain links TRBV27 to TRBJ2-7; D perhaps matches TRBD2 (7 bases). The V end lost 2 bases, the J end lost 0 bases, and 14 bases lay between the germline ends. Germline values: CDR1 MNHEY, CDR2 SMNVEV (reference sequence). The CDR3 covers 16 residues.